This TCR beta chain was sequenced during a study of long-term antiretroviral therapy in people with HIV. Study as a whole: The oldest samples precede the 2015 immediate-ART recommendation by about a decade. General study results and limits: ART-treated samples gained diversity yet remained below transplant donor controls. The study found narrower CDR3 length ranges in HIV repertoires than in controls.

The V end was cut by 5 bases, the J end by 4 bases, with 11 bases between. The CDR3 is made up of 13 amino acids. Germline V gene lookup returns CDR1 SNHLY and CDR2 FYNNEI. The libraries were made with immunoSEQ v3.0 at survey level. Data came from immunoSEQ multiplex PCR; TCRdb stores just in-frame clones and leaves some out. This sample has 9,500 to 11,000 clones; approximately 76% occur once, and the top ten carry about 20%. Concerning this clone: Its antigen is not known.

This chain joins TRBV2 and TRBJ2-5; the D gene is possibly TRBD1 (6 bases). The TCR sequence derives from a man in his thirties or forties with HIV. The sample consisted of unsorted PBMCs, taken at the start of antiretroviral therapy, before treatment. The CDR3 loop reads CASSIRGGETQYF. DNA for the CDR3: TGTGCCAGCAGTATCAGGGGTGGAGAGACCCAGTACTTC.